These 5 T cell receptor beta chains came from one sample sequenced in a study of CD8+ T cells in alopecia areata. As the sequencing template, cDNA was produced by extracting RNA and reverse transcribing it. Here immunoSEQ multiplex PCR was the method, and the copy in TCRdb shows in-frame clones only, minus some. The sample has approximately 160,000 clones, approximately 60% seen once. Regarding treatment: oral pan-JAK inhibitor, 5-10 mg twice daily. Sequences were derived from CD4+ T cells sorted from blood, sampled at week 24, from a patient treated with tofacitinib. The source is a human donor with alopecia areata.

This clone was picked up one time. CDR3 region: CASSGEVVGNQPQHF. The CDR3 DNA reads as TGTGCCAGCAGTGGCGAAGTCGTGGGCAATCAGCCCCAGCATTTT. The V and J genes are TRBV2 and TRBJ1-5, with D unresolved. Trimming took 4 bases from V and 2 from J, leaving 12 bases between them. Per the germline V gene, CDR1 is SNHLY and CDR2 is FYNNEI. This CDR3 has 15 residues. Looking up the rest from reference TRBV2 and TRBJ1-5 gives the full variable domain: EPEVTQTPSHQVTQMGQEVILRCVPISNHLYFYWYRQILGQKVEFLVSFYNNEISEKSEIFDDQFSVERPDGSNFTLKIRSTKLEDSAMYFCASSGEVVGNQPQHFGDGTRLSIL.

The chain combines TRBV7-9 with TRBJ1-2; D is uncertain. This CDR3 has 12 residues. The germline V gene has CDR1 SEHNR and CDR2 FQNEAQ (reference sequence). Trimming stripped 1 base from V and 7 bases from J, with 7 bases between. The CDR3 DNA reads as TGTGCCAGCAGCTTAGTCACTAGTGGCTACACCTTC. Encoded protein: CASSLVTSGYTF.

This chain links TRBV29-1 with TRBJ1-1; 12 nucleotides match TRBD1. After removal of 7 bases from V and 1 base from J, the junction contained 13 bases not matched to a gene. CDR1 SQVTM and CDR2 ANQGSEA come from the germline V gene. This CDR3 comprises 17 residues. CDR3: CSGRRGTGGARNTEAFF. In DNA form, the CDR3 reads TGCAGCGGGCGGCGAGGGACAGGGGGCGCGAGGAACACTGAAGCTTTCTTT.

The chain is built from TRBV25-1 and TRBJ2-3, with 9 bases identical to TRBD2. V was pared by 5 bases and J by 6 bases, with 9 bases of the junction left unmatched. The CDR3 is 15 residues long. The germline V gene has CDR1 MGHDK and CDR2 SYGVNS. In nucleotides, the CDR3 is TGTGCCAGCAGTCAACCGGGACTAGCTTGGGATACGCAGTATTTT. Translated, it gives CASSQPGLAWDTQYF.

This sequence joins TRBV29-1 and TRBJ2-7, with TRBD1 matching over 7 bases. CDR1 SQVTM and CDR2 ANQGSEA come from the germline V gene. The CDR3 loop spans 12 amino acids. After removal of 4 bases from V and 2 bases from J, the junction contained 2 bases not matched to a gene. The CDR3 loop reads CSVAGQTYEQYF. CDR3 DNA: TGCAGCGTTGCGGGACAGACCTACGAGCAGTACTTC.